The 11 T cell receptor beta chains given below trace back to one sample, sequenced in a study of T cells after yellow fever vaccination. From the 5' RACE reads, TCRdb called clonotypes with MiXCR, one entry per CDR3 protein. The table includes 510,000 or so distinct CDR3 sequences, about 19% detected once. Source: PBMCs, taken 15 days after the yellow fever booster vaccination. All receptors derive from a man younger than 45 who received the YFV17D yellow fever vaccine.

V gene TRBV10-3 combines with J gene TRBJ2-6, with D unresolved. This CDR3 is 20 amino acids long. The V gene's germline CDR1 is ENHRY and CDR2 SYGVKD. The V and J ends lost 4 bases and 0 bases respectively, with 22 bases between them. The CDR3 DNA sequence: TGTGCCATCAGTGGCGTGGTGGAGCAGATCCCCATCTCTGGGGCCAACGTCCTGACTTTC. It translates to CAISGVVEQIPISGANVLTF.

The CDR3 loop is CASSYQGADTQYF. DNA of the CDR3: TGTGCCAGCAGTTACCAGGGGGCCGATACGCAGTATTTT. The V gene is TRBV6-5, the J gene TRBJ2-3, with 8 bases identical to TRBD1. Germline V lookup: CDR1 MNHEY, CDR2 SVGAGI. This CDR3 spans 13 amino acids. With V trimmed by 2 bases and J by 6 bases, 1 base remained unmatched.

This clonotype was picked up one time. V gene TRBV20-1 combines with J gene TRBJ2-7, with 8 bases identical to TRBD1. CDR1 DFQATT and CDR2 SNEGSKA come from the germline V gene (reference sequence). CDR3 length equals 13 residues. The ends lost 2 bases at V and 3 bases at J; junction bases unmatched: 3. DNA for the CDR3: TGCAGTGCTAGAACGGACAGGGACTACGAGCAGTACTTC. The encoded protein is CSARTDRDYEQYF.

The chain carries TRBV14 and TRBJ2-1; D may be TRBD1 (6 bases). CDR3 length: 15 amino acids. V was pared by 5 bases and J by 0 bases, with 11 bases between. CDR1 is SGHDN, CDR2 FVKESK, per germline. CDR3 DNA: TGTGCCAGCAGCTATGGACAGAGCTCCTACAATGAGCAGTTCTTC. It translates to CASSYGQSSYNEQFF.

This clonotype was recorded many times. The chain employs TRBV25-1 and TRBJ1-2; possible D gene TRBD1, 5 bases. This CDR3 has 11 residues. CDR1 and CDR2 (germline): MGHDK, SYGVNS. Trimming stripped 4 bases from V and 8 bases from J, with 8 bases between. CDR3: CASSVGVGYTF. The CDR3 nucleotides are TGTGCCAGCAGTGTGGGGGTAGGCTACACCTTC.

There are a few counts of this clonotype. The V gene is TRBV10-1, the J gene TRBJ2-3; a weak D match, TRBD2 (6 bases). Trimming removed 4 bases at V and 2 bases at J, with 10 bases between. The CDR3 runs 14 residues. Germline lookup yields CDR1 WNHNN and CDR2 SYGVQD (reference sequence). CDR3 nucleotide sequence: TGCGCCAGCAGTGGAGCGGGCCCCACAGATACGCAGTATTTT. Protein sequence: CASSGAGPTDTQYF.

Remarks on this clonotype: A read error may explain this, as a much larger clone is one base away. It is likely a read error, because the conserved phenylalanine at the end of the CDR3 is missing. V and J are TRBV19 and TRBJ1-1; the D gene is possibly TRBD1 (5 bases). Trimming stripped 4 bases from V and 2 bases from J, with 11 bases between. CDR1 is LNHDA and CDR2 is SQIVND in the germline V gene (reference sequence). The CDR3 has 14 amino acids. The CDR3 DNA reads TGTGCCAGTAGTAGACAGAGTTATAACACTGAAGCTTTCTTA. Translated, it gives CASSRQSYNTEAFL.

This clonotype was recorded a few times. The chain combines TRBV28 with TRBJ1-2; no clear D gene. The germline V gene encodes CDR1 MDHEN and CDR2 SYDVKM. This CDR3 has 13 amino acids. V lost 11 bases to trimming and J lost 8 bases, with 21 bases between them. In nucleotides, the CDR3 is TGTGCCTTGCAAACGGGAGCATACAAGGGCTACACCTTC. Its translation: CALQTGAYKGYTF.

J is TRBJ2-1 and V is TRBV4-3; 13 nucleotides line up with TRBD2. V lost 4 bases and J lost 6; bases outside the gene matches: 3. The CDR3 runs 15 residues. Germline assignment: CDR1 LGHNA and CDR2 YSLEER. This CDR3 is CASSRRTSGSNEQFF. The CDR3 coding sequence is TGCGCCAGCAGCCGCCGGACTAGCGGGAGCAATGAGCAGTTCTTC.

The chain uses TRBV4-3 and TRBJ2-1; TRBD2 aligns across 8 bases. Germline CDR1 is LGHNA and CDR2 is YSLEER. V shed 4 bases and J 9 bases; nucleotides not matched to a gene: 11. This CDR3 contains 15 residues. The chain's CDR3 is CASSPGVGRALEQFF. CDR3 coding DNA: TGCGCCAGCAGCCCTGGGGTCGGGAGGGCCCTTGAGCAGTTCTTC.

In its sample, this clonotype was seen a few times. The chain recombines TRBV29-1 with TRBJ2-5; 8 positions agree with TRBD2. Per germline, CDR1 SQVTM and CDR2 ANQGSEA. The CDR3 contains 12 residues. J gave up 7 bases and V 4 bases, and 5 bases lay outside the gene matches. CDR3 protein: CSVVTGRGTQYF. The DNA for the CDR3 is TGCAGCGTTGTGACCGGGAGGGGGACCCAGTACTTC.